This TCR beta chain was identified during a study of spatial heterogeneity in lung cancer. TCRdb processed the 5' RACE reads anew with MiXCR; each CDR3 protein has one entry. The table lists fewer than 40,000 distinct CDR3 sequences, roughly 8% of them singletons. Indicated time point: sample taken at primary tumor resection. This clonotype was counted many times. This clonotype was obtained from a male donor with early-stage non-small cell lung cancer. The sequencing used PBMCs, collected at surgery.

The CDR3 DNA is TGTGCCAGCAGCGCCCCGAAGGACCAAAACTATGGCTACACCTTC. Amino acids: CASSAPKDQNYGYTF. J is TRBJ1-2 and V is TRBV9; D call uncertain. Trimming cost V 3 bases and J 2 bases, with 14 bases left between them. CDR3 length: 15 amino acids. The germline V gene has CDR1 SGDLS and CDR2 YYNGEE.